The 10 T cell receptor beta chains in this list originate from one sample, sequenced in a study of cytomegalovirus exposure and HLA in healthy donors. The PCR ran on 60 Vbeta and 13 Jbeta primers. Some clones are missing from TCRdb's copy, which holds only in-frame ones; the method was immunoSEQ multiplex PCR. Among about 150,000 clones listed, roughly 85% were seen once. The sequenced sample was PBMCs. The source is a male donor in good health and CMV-seronegative.

V gene TRBV29-1 combines with J gene TRBJ1-1; possibly TRBD1 for D (5 bases). V lost 3 bases and J lost 1, with 9 bases in between. This CDR3 region has 13 residues. Per germline, CDR1 SQVTM and CDR2 ANQGSEA. The CDR3 DNA reads as TGCAGCGTTGACGGGGGAGGGAACACTGAAGCTTTCTTT. Its protein product is CSVDGGGNTEAFF.

In nucleotides, the CDR3 is TGTGCCAGCAGCGCCCTTAGCGGGAGCTCCTACGAGCAGTACTTC. Translation: CASSALSGSSYEQYF. The chain uses TRBV7-9 and TRBJ2-7, with 9 bases matching TRBD2. CDR3 size: 15 residues. V lost 5 bases and J lost 0; bases outside the gene matches: 5. The germline V gene has CDR1 SEHNR and CDR2 FQNEAQ (reference sequence).

The sample holds a few counts of this clone. The CDR3 is CATTGGPTEAFF. For the CDR3, the DNA is TGTGCCACCACAGGGGGGCCCACTGAAGCTTTCTTT. The V call is TRBV19, the J call TRBJ1-1; TRBD1 matches at 8 bases. Germline trimming cut 10 bases from V and 4 bases from J; bases unmatched to any gene: 5. Germline lookup yields CDR1 LNHDA and CDR2 SQIVND (reference sequence). This CDR3 has 12 residues.

V and J are TRBV7-8 and TRBJ2-2, with 7 bases identical to TRBD1. This CDR3 has 15 amino acids. Unmatched junction bases numbered 1, after V lost 2 bases and J lost 1 base. Per germline, CDR1 SGHVS and CDR2 FQNEAQ. CDR3 protein: CASSLWDRNTGELFF. The CDR3 DNA reads as TGTGCCAGCAGCTTATGGGACAGGAACACCGGGGAGCTGTTTTTT.

The chain couples TRBV7-6 to TRBJ2-3, with 13 bases that match TRBD2. V shed 5 bases and J 13 bases; nucleotides not matched to a gene: 6. The CDR3 length is 13 residues. The germline V gene has CDR1 SGHVS and CDR2 FNYEAQ. The CDR3 here is CASSAGTSGKEYF. For the CDR3, the DNA is TGTGCCAGCAGCGCCGGGACTAGCGGGAAGGAGTATTTT.

This clone was observed a handful of times. V gene TRBV7-9 combines with J gene TRBJ1-2; 8 bases agree with TRBD1. The ends lost 6 bases at V and 3 bases at J; junction bases unmatched: 6. This CDR3 spans 14 amino acids. From germline, CDR1 is SEHNR and CDR2 FQNEAQ (reference sequence). CDR3 in DNA: TGTGCCAGCAGGCCAGGACAGGGAGACTATGGCTACACCTTC. It translates to CASRPGQGDYGYTF.

J is TRBJ2-7 and V is TRBV6-5; D unresolved. The germline V gene has CDR1 MNHEY and CDR2 SVGAGI. The CDR3 loop spans 13 amino acids. Trimming cost V 4 bases and J 5 bases, with 12 bases left between them. The CDR3 here is CASSSIVVDEQYF. DNA of the CDR3: TGTGCCAGCAGTTCGATCGTCGTAGACGAGCAGTACTTC.

The V call is TRBV19, the J call TRBJ2-2; TRBD2 aligns across 8 bases. Germline loops: CDR1 LNHDA, CDR2 SQIVND (reference sequence). The length of the CDR3 is 15 residues. With 4 bases clipped from V and 7 bases from J, the junction kept 8 bases outside the gene matches. The CDR3 region has the DNA TGTGCCAGTAGTAAGGGGCTAGCGGGTTACGGGGAGCTGTTTTTT. Translating gives CASSKGLAGYGELFF.

The chain combines TRBV5-4 with TRBJ2-7; 8 nucleotides line up with TRBD1. Trimming at V came to 4 bases and at J to 4 bases, leaving 10 bases not matched to a gene. CDR1 and CDR2 (germline): SGHNT, YYREEE (reference sequence). This CDR3 region has 15 residues. The CDR3 nucleotides read TGTGCCAGCAGCGAAGACAGGGGCGTGAGGTACGAGCAGTACTTC. Translated: CASSEDRGVRYEQYF.

The gene calls are TRBV11-1 and TRBJ2-2; 14 nucleotides agree with TRBD2. The V gene end was trimmed by 1 base and the J gene end by 6 bases; junction bases not matched to a gene: 10. The CDR3 sequence is 19 residues long. Germline values: CDR1 SGHAT, CDR2 FQDESV (reference sequence). The CDR3 region is CASSLERGLAGVFSGELFF. For the CDR3, the DNA is TGTGCCAGCAGCTTAGAGAGGGGACTAGCGGGAGTTTTTTCCGGGGAGCTGTTTTTT.